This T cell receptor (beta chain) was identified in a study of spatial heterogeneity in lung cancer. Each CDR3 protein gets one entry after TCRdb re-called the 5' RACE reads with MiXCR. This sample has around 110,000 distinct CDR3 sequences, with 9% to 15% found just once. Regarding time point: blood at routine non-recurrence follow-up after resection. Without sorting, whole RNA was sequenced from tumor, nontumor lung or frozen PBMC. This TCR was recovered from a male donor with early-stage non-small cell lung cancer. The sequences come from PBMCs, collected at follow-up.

CDR3 sequence reads: CASSLESLGMTEAFF. The CDR3 coding sequence is TGTGCCAGCAGCTTAGAGTCATTGGGGATGACTGAAGCTTTCTTT. V and J are TRBV11-3 and TRBJ1-1; D is ambiguous. The V gene's germline CDR1 is SGHNT and CDR2 YENEEA. The CDR3 is 15 amino acids. Between the trimmed V and J ends, which lost 0 bases and 5 bases, there was a span of 13 bases.